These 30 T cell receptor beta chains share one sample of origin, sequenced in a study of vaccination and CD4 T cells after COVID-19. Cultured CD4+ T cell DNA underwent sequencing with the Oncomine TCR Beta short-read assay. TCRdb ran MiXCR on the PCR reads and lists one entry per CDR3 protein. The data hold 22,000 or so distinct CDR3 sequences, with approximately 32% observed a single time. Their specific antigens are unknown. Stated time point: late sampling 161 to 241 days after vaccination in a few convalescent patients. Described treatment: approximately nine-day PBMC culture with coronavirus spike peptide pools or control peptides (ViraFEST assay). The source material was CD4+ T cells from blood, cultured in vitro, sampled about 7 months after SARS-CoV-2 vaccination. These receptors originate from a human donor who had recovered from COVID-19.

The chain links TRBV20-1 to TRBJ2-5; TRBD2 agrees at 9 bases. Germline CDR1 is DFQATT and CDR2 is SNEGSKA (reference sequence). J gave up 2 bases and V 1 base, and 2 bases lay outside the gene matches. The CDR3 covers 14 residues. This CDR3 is CSARGLAEQETQYF. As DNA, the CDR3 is TGCAGTGCTAGAGGACTAGCGGAGCAAGAGACCCAGTACTTC.

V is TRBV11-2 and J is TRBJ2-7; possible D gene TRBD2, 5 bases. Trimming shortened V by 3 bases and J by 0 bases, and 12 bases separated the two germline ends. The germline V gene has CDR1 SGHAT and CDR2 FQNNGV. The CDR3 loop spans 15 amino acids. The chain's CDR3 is CASSFGRSGSYEQYF. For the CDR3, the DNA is TGTGCCAGCAGCTTTGGAAGGAGCGGCTCCTACGAGCAGTACTTC.

CDR3 in amino acids: CASTGTFDGEQYF. CDR3 DNA sequence: TGTGCCAGCACCGGGACCTTCGACGGCGAGCAGTACTTC. This chain connects TRBV6-1 to TRBJ2-7; either TRBD1 or TRBD2 may fit D (5 bases each). The CDR3 is 13 residues long. Germline values: CDR1 MNHNS, CDR2 SASEGT. Between the trimmed V and J ends, which lost 7 bases and 6 bases, there was a span of 16 bases.

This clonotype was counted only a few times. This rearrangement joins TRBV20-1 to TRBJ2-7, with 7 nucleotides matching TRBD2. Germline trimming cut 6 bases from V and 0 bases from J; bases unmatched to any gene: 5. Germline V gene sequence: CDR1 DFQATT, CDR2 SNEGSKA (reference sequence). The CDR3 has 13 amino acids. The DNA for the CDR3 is TGCAGTGCCCCCAGCGGGGTCTCCTACGAGCAGTACTTC. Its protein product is CSAPSGVSYEQYF.

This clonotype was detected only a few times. The CDR3 loop reads CASMREWDTDTQYF. CDR3 nucleotides: TGTGCCAGCATGCGGGAGTGGGACACAGATACGCAGTATTTT. V is TRBV11-2 and J is TRBJ2-3, with TRBD2 identical over 7 bases. The CDR3 covers 14 residues. V lost 7 bases to trimming and J lost 2 bases; unmatched junction nucleotides: 6. Per germline, CDR1 SGHAT and CDR2 FQNNGV. Drawing the rest from reference TRBV11-2 and TRBJ2-3, the complete variable domain is EAGVAQSPRYKIIEKRQSVAFWCNPISGHATLYWYQQILGQGPKLLIQFQNNGVVDDSQLPKDRFSAERLKGVDSTLKIQPAKLEDSAVYLCASMREWDTDTQYFGPGTRLTVL.

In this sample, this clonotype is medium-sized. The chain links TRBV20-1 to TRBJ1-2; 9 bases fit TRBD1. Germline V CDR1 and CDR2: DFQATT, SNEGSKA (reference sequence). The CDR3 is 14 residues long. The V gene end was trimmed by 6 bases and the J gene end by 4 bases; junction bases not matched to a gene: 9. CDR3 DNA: TGCAGTGCGACAACAGGGGGCAGACTCTATGGCTACACCTTC. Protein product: CSATTGGRLYGYTF.

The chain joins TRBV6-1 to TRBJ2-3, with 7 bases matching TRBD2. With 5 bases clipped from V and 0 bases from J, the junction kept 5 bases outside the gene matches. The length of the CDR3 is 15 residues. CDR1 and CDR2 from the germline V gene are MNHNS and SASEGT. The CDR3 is CASSPRLASTDTQYF. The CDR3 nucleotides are TGTGCCAGCAGTCCTAGACTAGCTAGCACAGATACGCAGTATTTT.

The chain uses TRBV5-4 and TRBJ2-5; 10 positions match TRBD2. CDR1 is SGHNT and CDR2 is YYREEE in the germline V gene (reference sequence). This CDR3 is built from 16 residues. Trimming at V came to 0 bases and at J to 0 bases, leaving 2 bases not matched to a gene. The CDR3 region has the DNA TGTGCCAGCAGCTTGGGAGGACTAGCGGACCAAGAGACCCAGTACTTC. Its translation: CASSLGGLADQETQYF. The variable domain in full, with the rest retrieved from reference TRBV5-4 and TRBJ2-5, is ETGVTQSPTHLIKTRGQQVTLRCSSQSGHNTVSWYQQALGQGPQFIFQYYREEENGRGNFPPRFSGLQFPNYSSELNVNALELDDSALYLCASSLGGLADQETQYFGPGTRLLVL.

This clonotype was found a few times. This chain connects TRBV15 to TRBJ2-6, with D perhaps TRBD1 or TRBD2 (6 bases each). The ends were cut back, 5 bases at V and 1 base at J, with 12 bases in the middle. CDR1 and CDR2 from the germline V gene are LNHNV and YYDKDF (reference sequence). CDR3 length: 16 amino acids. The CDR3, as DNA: TGTGCCACCAGCGGGGGGCGTGGGTCTGGGGCCAACGTCCTGACTTTC. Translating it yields CATSGGRGSGANVLTF.

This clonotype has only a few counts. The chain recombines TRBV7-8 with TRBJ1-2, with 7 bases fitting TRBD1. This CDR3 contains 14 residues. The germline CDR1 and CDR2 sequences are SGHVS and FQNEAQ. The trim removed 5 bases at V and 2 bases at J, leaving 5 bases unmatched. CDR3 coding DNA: TGTGCCAGCAGCAGCCGGACAGGAAACTATGGCTACACCTTC. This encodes CASSSRTGNYGYTF.

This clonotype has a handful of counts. The CDR3 sequence is CSARPGGPYNEQFF. DNA for the CDR3: TGCAGTGCTAGACCCGGGGGCCCCTACAATGAGCAGTTCTTC. This sequence joins TRBV20-1 and TRBJ2-1; D assignment may be TRBD1 or TRBD2 (6 bases each). Trimming took 2 bases from V and 2 from J, leaving 10 bases between them. The CDR3 contains 14 residues. The germline V gene has CDR1 DFQATT and CDR2 SNEGSKA (reference sequence).

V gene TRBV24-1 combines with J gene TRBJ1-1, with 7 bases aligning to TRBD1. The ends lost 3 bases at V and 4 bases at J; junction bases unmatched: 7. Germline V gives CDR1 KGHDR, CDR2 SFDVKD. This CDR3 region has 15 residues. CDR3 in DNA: TGTGCCACCAGTGATGGAACAGGGGTGAGCACTGAAGCTTTCTTT. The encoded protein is CATSDGTGVSTEAFF.

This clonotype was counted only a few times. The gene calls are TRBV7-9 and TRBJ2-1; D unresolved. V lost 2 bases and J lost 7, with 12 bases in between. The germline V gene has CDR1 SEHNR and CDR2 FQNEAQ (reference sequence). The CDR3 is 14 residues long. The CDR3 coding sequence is TGTGCCAGCAGCTTATTGCCCCATCGGAATGAGCAGTTCTTC. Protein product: CASSLLPHRNEQFF.

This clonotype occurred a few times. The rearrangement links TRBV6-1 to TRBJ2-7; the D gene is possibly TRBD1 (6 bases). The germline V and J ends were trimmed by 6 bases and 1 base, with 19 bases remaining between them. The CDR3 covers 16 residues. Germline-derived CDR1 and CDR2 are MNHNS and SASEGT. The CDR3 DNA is TGTGCCAGCAGCCAGGACAGACTCCTGATATCCTACGAGCAGTACTTC. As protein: CASSQDRLLISYEQYF.

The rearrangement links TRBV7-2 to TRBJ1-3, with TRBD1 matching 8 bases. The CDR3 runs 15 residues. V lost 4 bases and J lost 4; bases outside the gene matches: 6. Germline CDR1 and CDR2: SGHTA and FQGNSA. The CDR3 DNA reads TGTGCCAGCAGCTACGACAGGGGACAGGGAAACACCATATATTTT. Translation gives CASSYDRGQGNTIYF.

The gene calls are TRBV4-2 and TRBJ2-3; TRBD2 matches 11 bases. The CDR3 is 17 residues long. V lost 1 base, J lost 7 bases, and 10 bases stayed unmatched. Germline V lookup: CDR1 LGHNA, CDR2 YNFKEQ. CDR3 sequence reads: CASSQGSSGGTLYTQYF. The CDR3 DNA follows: TGTGCCAGCAGCCAAGGTTCTAGCGGGGGGACCCTATATACGCAGTATTTT.

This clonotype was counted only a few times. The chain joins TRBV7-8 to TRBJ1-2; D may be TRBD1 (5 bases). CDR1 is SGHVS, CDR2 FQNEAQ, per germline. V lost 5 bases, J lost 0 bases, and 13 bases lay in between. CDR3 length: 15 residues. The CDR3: CASSPIRGANYGYTF. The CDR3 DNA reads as TGTGCCAGCAGCCCAATTCGGGGGGCTAACTATGGCTACACCTTC. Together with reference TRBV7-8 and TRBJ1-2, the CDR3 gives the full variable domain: GAGVSQSPRYKVAKRGQDVALRCDPISGHVSLFWYQQALGQGPEFLTYFQNEAQLDKSGLPSDRFFAERPEGSVSTLKIQRTQQEDSAVYLCASSPIRGANYGYTFGSGTRLTVV.

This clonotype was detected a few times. CDR3 loop: CASRPAENTGELFF. The DNA of the CDR3 is TGTGCCAGCAGACCCGCAGAGAACACCGGGGAGCTGTTTTTT. The chain links TRBV6-2 or TRBV6-3 to TRBJ2-2; D remains unclear. Looked up from germline, CDR1 is MNHEY and CDR2 is SVGEGT. The CDR3 is 14 residues long. Trimming took off 6 bases at V and 1 base at J, with 9 bases between the two ends.

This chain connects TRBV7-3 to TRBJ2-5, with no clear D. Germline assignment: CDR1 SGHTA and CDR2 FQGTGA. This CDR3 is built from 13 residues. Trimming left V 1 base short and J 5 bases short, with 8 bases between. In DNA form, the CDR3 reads TGTGCCAGCAGCTTAAGCCTTCGGGAGACCCAGTACTTC. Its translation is CASSLSLRETQYF.

Written as DNA, the CDR3 is TGTGCCAGCAGTCCCGCGACTAGTTCAGATACGCAGTATTTT. Translation gives CASSPATSSDTQYF. The J gene is TRBJ2-3, the V gene TRBV6-1, with D perhaps matching TRBD2 (6 bases). The CDR3 is 14 residues long. Germline loops: CDR1 MNHNS, CDR2 SASEGT. V lost 5 bases and J lost 4, with 13 bases in between.

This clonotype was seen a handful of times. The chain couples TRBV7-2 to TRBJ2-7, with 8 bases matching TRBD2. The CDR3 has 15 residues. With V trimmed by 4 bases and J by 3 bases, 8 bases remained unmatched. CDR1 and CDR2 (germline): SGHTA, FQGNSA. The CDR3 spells CASSSRHGTSYEQYF. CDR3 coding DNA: TGTGCCAGCAGCTCGCGACATGGGACTAGCTACGAGCAGTACTTC.

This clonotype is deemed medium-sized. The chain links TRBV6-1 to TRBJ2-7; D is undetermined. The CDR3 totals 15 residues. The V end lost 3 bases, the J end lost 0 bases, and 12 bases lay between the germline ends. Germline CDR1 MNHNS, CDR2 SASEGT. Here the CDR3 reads CASSDRIAGSYEQYF. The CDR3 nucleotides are TGTGCCAGCAGTGATAGGATCGCAGGCTCCTACGAGCAGTACTTC.

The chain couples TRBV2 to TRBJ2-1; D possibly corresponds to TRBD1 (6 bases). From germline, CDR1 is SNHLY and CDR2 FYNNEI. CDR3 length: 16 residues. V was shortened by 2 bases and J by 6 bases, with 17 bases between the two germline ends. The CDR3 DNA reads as TGTGCCAGCAGTGAACAGGGGATAGGGTTGGTCAATGAGCAGTTCTTC. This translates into CASSEQGIGLVNEQFF.

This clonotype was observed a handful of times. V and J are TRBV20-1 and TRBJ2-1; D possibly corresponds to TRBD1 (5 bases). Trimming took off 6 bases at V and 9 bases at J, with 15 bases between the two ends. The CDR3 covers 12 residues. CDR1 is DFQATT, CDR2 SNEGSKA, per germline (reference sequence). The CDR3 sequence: CSAQGSLGEQFF. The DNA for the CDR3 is TGCAGTGCCCAGGGTAGTTTAGGTGAGCAGTTCTTC.

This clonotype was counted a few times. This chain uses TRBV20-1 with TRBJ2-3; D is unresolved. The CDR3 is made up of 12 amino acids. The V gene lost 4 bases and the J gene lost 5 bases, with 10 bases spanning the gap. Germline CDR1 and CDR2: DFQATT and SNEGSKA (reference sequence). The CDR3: CSAIRQQDTQYF. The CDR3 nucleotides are TGCAGTGCTATTCGGCAGCAAGATACGCAGTATTTT.

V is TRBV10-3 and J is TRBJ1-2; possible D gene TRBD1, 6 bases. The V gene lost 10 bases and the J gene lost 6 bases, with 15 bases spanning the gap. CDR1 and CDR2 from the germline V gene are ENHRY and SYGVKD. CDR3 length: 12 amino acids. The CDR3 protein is CASKGSGDGYTF. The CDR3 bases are TGTGCCAGCAAGGGGTCAGGGGATGGCTACACCTTC.

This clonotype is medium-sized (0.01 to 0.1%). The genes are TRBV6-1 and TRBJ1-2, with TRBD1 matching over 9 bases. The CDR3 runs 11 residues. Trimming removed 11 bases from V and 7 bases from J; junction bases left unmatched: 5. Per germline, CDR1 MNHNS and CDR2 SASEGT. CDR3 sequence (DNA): TGTGCCGGACAGGGGCTTTCTGGCTACACCTTC. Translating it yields CAGQGLSGYTF.

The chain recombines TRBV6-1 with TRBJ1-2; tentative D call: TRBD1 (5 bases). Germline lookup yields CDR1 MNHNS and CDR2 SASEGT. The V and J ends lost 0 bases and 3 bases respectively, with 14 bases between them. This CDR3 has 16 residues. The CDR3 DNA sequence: TGTGCCAGCAGTGAAGCGTTGGGGGGATGGGACTATGGCTACACCTTC. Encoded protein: CASSEALGGWDYGYTF.

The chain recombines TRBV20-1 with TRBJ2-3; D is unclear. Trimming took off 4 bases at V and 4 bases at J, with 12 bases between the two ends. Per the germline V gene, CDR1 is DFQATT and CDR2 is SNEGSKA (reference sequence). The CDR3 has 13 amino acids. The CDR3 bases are TGCAGTGCTACCAGGCCCGGCTCAGATACGCAGTATTTT. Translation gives CSATRPGSDTQYF.

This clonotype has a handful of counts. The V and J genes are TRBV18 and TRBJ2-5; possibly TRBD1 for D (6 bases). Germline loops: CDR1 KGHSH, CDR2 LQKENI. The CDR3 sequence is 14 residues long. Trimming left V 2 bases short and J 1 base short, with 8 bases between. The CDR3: CASSPGQSQETQYF. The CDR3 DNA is TGTGCCAGCTCACCAGGACAGAGCCAAGAGACCCAGTACTTC.